This entry describes one TCR beta chain. Its antigen is not identified. This specimen comes from a study of post-analysis software for immune sequencing data. Looking at the study overall: Patients had relapsing-remitting, secondary progressive or progressive-relapsing multiple sclerosis; some lacked subtype. Study conclusions and caveats: Versus controls, multiple sclerosis patients showed significantly lower diversity (normalized Chao1). A handful of TRBV segments, including TRBV5-6, TRBV5-1 and TRBV20-1, were more frequent in patients than controls. The authors found that F measure strongly co-clustered same-batch samples.

Unique molecular identifiers were present in the TCR beta cDNA libraries. Between roughly 0.9 and 11 million T cells gave rise to a few hundred thousand cDNA molecules. TCRdb reprocessed the PCR reads with MiXCR, giving one entry per CDR3 protein. The sample yields some 370,000 distinct CDR3 sequences, 30% to 45% seen once. This CDR3 is built from 15 residues. The germline V gene encodes CDR1 DFQATT and CDR2 SNEGSKA (reference sequence). Trimming stripped 0 bases from V and 8 bases from J, with 19 bases between. This TCR derives from a girl aged 10 to 17 with multiple sclerosis. The specimen was blood. V usage is TRBV20-1 and J usage is TRBJ1-2, with a possible D match to TRBD1 (6 bases). This chain's CDR3 is CSARDPPTGLEGYTF. The CDR3 DNA reads as TGCAGTGCTAGAGATCCCCCTACAGGGTTGGAAGGCTACACCTTC.